This paragraph covers one TCR beta chain sequence. Antigen unknown. This sample was included in a study of blood T cells in healthy people across ages. General study findings and limits: With unsorted PBMCs, a conclusive comparison of naive versus antigen-experienced cells was not possible.

Trimming left V 3 bases short and J 0 bases short, with 7 bases between. The CDR3 has 14 residues. Germline V gene lookup returns CDR1 SGHKS and CDR2 YYEKEE (reference sequence). For the second PCR, which ran for about 6 to 12 cycles, a sample-barcoded 5' primer and a J-beta primer mix were used. TCRdb re-called the 5' RACE reads through MiXCR, storing one row per CDR3 protein. The data show 500,000 to 600,000 distinct CDR3 sequences, 25% to 30% seen once. Sequences were obtained from blood. The origin of this receptor is a woman in her 70s in good health. The V call is TRBV5-5, the J call TRBJ1-3; weak D call: TRBD1 (5 bases). DNA of the CDR3: TGTGCCAGCAGCTCACAGGACTCTGGAAACACCATATATTTT. Its translation: CASSSQDSGNTIYF.